The sequence of this TCR beta chain was determined in a study of CD8+ T cells in alopecia areata. General study points: Clonality exceeded that of normal scalp in lesional scalp, most notably in alopecia totalis/universalis. For patients receiving tofacitinib, scalp clonality and expanded CD8+ clones among the top 100 significantly decreased.

cDNA reverse transcribed from extracted RNA served as the sequencing template. Some clones are missing from TCRdb's copy, which holds only in-frame ones; the method was immunoSEQ multiplex PCR. The sample consists of fewer than 110,000 clones, 60% of them appearing once. The CDR3 spans 15 residues. Germline-derived CDR1 and CDR2 are SNHLY and FYNNEI. Trimming removed 0 bases at V and 1 base at J, with 9 bases between. As regards this clone: What it binds is unknown.

Described treatment: oral pan-JAK inhibitor, 5-10 mg twice daily. Collection of lesional scalp punch biopsies and peripheral blood was performed in alopecia areata patients. The specimen was CD8+ T cells sorted from blood, collected at roughly week 58, from a patient treated with tofacitinib. The rearrangement links TRBV2 to TRBJ2-5; D not resolved. This TCR was sampled from a human donor with alopecia areata. CDR3 protein: CASSEAQLIQETQYF. The CDR3 coding sequence is TGTGCCAGCAGTGAAGCGCAGCTAATCCAAGAGACCCAGTACTTC.